The rows below give T cell receptor beta chains drawn from one sample of a study of T cell responses to AZD1222 COVID-19 vaccine. TCRdb's copy holds only in-frame clones and misses some; the assay was immunoSEQ multiplex PCR. The table shows roughly 98,000 clones, with 65% to 85% occurring only once. Sample: peripheral blood, taken 28 days after the second AZD1222 dose. The receptor set was obtained from an adult who received the AZD1222 COVID-19 vaccine. CDR3s include the opening cysteine and the closing phenylalanine or tryptophan. The order of the fields is V gene, J gene, CDR3 protein.

TRBV19	TRBJ2-3	CASTPSMVGTDTQYF
TRBV19	TRBJ1-2	CASKLTGVKGRGYGYTF
TRBV18	TRBJ1-5	CASSEGVSNQPQHF
TRBV5-1	TRBJ2-3	CASSLEIGLTDTQYF
TRBV5-6	TRBJ1-4	CASSLQGLREKLFF
TRBV20-1	TRBJ1-2	CSASKGLGYTF
TRBV3-1/TRBV3-2	TRBJ2-3	CASSHFGGAITDTQYF
TRBV9	TRBJ1-2	CASSHLVGNYNYGYTF
TRBV12-5	TRBJ1-3	CASGRDMGSYGNTIYF
TRBV2	TRBJ2-7	CASTVGQDKQYF
TRBV6-5	TRBJ2-2	CASMRQGDTGELFF
TRBV15	TRBJ2-7	CATSIGGDGDEQYF
TRBV19	TRBJ2-5	CASSLGSWGSKETQYF
TRBV30	TRBJ1-5	CAWSANRVGPQHF
TRBV5-1	TRBJ2-2	CASSPRGQGKNTGELFF
TRBV4-1	TRBJ1-2	CASSHDRANYGYTF
TRBV2	TRBJ2-3	CASSEGLARTTDTQYF
TRBV6-6	TRBJ1-3	CASNRGAGNTIYF
TRBV6-5	TRBJ1-2	CASSYARTSGYTF
TRBV6-1	TRBJ1-4	CASSVQHRGSLANEKLFF
TRBV9	TRBJ2-1	CASSEREFGEQFF